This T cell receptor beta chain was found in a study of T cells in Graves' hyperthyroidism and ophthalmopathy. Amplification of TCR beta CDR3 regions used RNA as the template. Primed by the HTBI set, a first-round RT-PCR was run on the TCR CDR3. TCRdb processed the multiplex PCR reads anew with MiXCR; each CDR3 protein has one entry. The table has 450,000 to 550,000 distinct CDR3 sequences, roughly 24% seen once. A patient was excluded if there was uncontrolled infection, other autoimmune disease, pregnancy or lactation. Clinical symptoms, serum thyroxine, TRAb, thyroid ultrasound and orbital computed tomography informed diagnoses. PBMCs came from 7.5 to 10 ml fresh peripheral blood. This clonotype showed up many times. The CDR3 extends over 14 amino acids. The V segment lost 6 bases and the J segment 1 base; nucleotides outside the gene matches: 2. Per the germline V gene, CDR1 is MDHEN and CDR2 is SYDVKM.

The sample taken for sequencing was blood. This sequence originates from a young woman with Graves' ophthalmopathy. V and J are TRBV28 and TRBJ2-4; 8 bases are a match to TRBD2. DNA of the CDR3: TGTGCCAGCAGGTCGGGAGGGGCCAAAAACATTCAGTACTTC. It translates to CASRSGGAKNIQYF.